Below are 29 T cell receptor beta chains sequenced from a single sample in a study of Ad26.COV2.S vaccination and SARS-CoV-2 variants. Produced via immunoSEQ multiplex PCR; TCRdb's table is partial and in-frame only. Counted here are 300,000 to 350,000 clones, roughly 84% occurring once; the ten biggest clones make up 1.5% to 2.5%. The sample's treatment: roughly 20 received Ad26.COV2.S at low or high dose, single or two shots; roughly five received placebo; per-sample allocation not given. Day 63 following the first vaccine or placebo injection was when the samples were taken. The sequences come from peripheral blood, collected in a trial of Ad26.COV2.S vaccine versus placebo. The receptors derive from a person between 18 and 60 years old who received the Ad26.COV2.S COVID-19 vaccine or a placebo.

The V and J genes are TRBV12-3 or TRBV12-4 and TRBJ2-5; 7 bases agree with TRBD1. This CDR3 region has 13 residues. V lost 3 bases and J lost 2; bases outside the gene matches: 0. CDR3 loop: CASSFRGQETQYF. The DNA for the CDR3 is TGTGCCAGCAGTTTCAGGGGGCAAGAGACCCAGTACTTC.

The rearrangement joins TRBV9 to TRBJ2-2; 9 bases map to TRBD2. Losses at the gene ends were 4 bases for V and 4 bases for J; bases not matched to a gene: 11. The CDR3 length is 17 residues. Germline CDR1 is SGDLS and CDR2 is YYNGEE. The CDR3 reads CASSPRGSGGPTGELFF. The DNA for the CDR3 is TGTGCCAGCAGCCCCCGGGGTAGCGGGGGACCCACCGGGGAGCTGTTTTTT.

V gene TRBV6-4 combines with J gene TRBJ1-2; D gene ambiguous. The ends were cut back, 2 bases at V and 8 bases at J, with 12 bases in the middle. CDR1 and CDR2 from the germline V gene are MRHNA and SNTAGT. The CDR3 runs to 13 residues. The CDR3 reads CASSDPRGIGYTF. For the CDR3, the DNA is TGTGCCAGCAGTGACCCCCGGGGAATCGGCTACACCTTC.

The chain links TRBV7-9 to TRBJ1-6; 7 bases are shared with TRBD1. V shed 5 bases, J shed 7 bases, and the junction held 5 bases outside the gene matches. CDR1 is SEHNR, CDR2 FQNEAQ, per germline (reference sequence). This CDR3 has 14 residues. For the CDR3, the DNA is TGTGCCAGCAGCCCCACAGGGGAAAATTCACCCCTCCACTTT. Its protein product is CASSPTGENSPLHF. The complete variable domain, with remaining parts taken from reference TRBV7-9 and TRBJ1-6, reads DTGVSQNPRHKITKRGQNVTFRCDPISEHNRLYWYRQTLGQGPEFLTYFQNEAQLEKSRLLSDRFSAERPKGSFSTLEIQRTEQGDSAMYLCASSPTGENSPLHFGNGTRLTVT.

This chain joins TRBV20-1 and TRBJ1-5, with D perhaps matching TRBD1 (5 bases). CDR3 length: 11 amino acids. Germline V gives CDR1 DFQATT, CDR2 SNEGSKA (reference sequence). Trimming removed 3 bases from V and 6 bases from J, with 6 bases in between. The DNA of the CDR3 is TGCAGTGCTAGTAGGGGTCAGCCCCAGCATTTT. Translating it yields CSASRGQPQHF.

This sequence joins TRBV5-4 and TRBJ1-3; possible D gene TRBD1, 5 bases. This CDR3 has 18 amino acids. Germline V lookup: CDR1 SGHNT, CDR2 YYREEE (reference sequence). Trimming shortened V by 0 bases and J by 0 bases, and 16 bases separated the two germline ends. CDR3 residues: CASSLGLQGLDSGNTIYF. CDR3 coding DNA: TGTGCCAGCAGCTTGGGGCTGCAGGGTCTCGACTCTGGAAACACCATATATTTT.

The chain links TRBV28 to TRBJ1-2; 7 bases map to TRBD1. The J segment lost 6 bases and the V segment lost 6 bases, leaving 10 bases of the junction unmatched. Germline loops: CDR1 MDHEN, CDR2 SYDVKM. The CDR3 extends over 14 amino acids. The CDR3 is CASRIGTDQDGYTF. The CDR3 DNA sequence: TGTGCCAGCAGAATAGGGACAGATCAAGATGGCTACACCTTC.

This clone showed up just a few times. V usage is TRBV7-6 and J usage is TRBJ2-1; no clear D gene. Trimming left V 0 bases short and J 3 bases short, with 9 bases between. The CDR3 extends over 15 amino acids. CDR1 is SGHVS, CDR2 FNYEAQ, per germline. In DNA form, the CDR3 reads TGTGCCAGCAGCTTAGCGTCTCTAGTCTACAATGAGCAGTTCTTC. This gives the protein CASSLASLVYNEQFF.

The rearrangement links TRBV7-8 to TRBJ2-1; D not certain. Per the germline V gene, CDR1 is SGHVS and CDR2 is FQNEAQ. V lost 3 bases and J 8 bases, leaving 14 bases between the germline ends. This CDR3 contains 14 residues. CDR3 loop: CASSFKDSGYEQFF. The CDR3 DNA sequence: TGTGCCAGCAGCTTTAAGGATTCGGGTTATGAGCAGTTCTTC. The variable domain in full, with the rest retrieved from reference TRBV7-8 and TRBJ2-1, is GAGVSQSPRYKVAKRGQDVALRCDPISGHVSLFWYQQALGQGPEFLTYFQNEAQLDKSGLPSDRFFAERPEGSVSTLKIQRTQQEDSAVYLCASSFKDSGYEQFFGPGTRLTVL.

V gene TRBV30 combines with J gene TRBJ2-7, with 7 nucleotides matching TRBD1. Germline loops: CDR1 GTSNPN, CDR2 SVGIG (reference sequence). V gave up 4 bases and J gave up 3 bases; unmatched junction bases: 15. CDR3 length equals 16 residues. In nucleotides, the CDR3 is TGTGCCTGGAACTCACAGGGGACGGTGTACGGCTACGAGCAGTACTTC. Protein sequence: CAWNSQGTVYGYEQYF.

The table lists this clone with a few counts. The V call is TRBV24-1, the J call TRBJ1-6; TRBD1 might be the D (5 bases). The CDR3 is 16 residues long. Trimming pared 6 bases from V and 7 bases from J, leaving 18 bases between. Germline CDR1 KGHDR, CDR2 SFDVKD. The CDR3 coding sequence is TGTGCCACCAGTTTGGGAGGGGCTGCCAGGAATTCACCCCTCCACTTT. Translated, it gives CATSLGGAARNSPLHF.

This chain joins TRBV18 and TRBJ1-6; D gene uncertain. Per the germline V gene, CDR1 is KGHSH and CDR2 is LQKENI. The CDR3 runs to 13 residues. The ends were cut back, 6 bases at V and 7 bases at J, with 10 bases in the middle. The CDR3 DNA reads as TGTGCCAGCTCTTCAGCCAGAAATTCACCCCTCCACTTT. Amino acid sequence: CASSSARNSPLHF. The full variable domain, in which reference TRBV18 and TRBJ1-6 provide the parts outside the CDR3, is NAGVMQNPRHLVRRRGQEARLRCSPMKGHSHVYWYRQLPEEGLKFMVYLQKENIIDESGMPKERFSAEFPKEGPSILRIQQVVRGDSAAYFCASSSARNSPLHFGNGTRLTVT.

This chain links TRBV18 with TRBJ1-1; 8 bases agree with TRBD1. CDR3 length: 15 residues. CDR1 KGHSH and CDR2 LQKENI come from the germline V gene. V was clipped by 4 bases and J by 1 base; unmatched bases: 5. The CDR3 is CASSLFGQGNTEAFF. The DNA for the CDR3 is TGTGCCAGCTCACTGTTCGGACAGGGGAACACTGAAGCTTTCTTT.

The chain uses TRBV27 and TRBJ1-5, with a weak D call TRBD1 (5 bases). CDR1 is MNHEY, CDR2 SMNVEV, per germline (reference sequence). The CDR3 is 14 residues long. The germline V and J ends were trimmed by 2 bases and 2 bases, with 7 bases remaining between them. CDR3 protein: CASSLQGGNQPQHF. Written as DNA, the CDR3 is TGTGCCAGCAGTTTACAGGGAGGCAATCAGCCCCAGCATTTT.

The rearrangement joins TRBV7-2 to TRBJ1-2; no firm D call. The CDR3 totals 13 residues. Germline V gives CDR1 SGHTA, CDR2 FQGNSA. V was trimmed by 0 bases and J by 8 bases, leaving 10 bases between them. The CDR3: CASSLAKRQGYTF. Here the CDR3 DNA reads TGTGCCAGCAGCTTAGCAAAGAGGCAGGGCTACACCTTC. Supplemented by reference TRBV7-2 and TRBJ1-2, the full variable domain reads GAGVSQSPSNKVTEKGKDVELRCDPISGHTALYWYRQSLGQGLEFLIYFQGNSAPDKSGLPSDRFSAERTGGSVSTLTIQRTQQEDSAVYLCASSLAKRQGYTFGSGTRLTVV.

This chain connects TRBV14 to TRBJ2-7; D might be TRBD1 or TRBD2, each matching 6 bases. This CDR3 contains 17 residues. CDR1 is SGHDN and CDR2 is FVKESK in the germline V gene. Trimming removed 1 base from V and 3 bases from J, with 19 bases in between. The CDR3 reads CASSQGVLRGGNYEQYF. CDR3 nucleotides: TGTGCCAGCAGCCAAGGCGTCTTACGAGGGGGGAACTACGAGCAGTACTTC.

The chain joins TRBV4-1 to TRBJ2-1, with 9 positions matching TRBD2. CDR3 length equals 16 residues. J gave up 8 bases and V 4 bases, and 12 bases lay outside the gene matches. CDR1 and CDR2 from the germline V gene are MGHRA and YSYEKL. This CDR3 reads CASSRGLAGAVDEQFF. CDR3 sequence (DNA): TGCGCCAGCAGCCGGGGTTTAGCGGGGGCCGTAGATGAGCAGTTCTTC.

The chain joins TRBV20-1 to TRBJ1-2; TRBD1 aligns across 10 bases. This CDR3 region has 10 residues. CDR1 is DFQATT, CDR2 SNEGSKA, per germline (reference sequence). V was clipped by 7 bases and J by 7 bases; unmatched bases: 0. CDR3 DNA: TGCAGTGGGGACAGGGGTGGCTACACCTTC. Translation: CSGDRGGYTF.

The V call is TRBV5-1, the J call TRBJ2-1; TRBD1 agrees at 11 bases. CDR3 length equals 17 residues. The V gene end was trimmed by 6 bases and the J gene end by 6 bases; junction bases not matched to a gene: 14. Germline CDR1 reads SGHRS; CDR2 reads YFSETQ. The CDR3 bases are TGCGCCAGCACCAAAAATCCACCGGGACAGGGGGGCAATGAGCAGTTCTTC. Translated: CASTKNPPGQGGNEQFF.

The rearrangement links TRBV19 to TRBJ1-5, with D possibly TRBD1 on 5 matching bases. In germline, CDR1 is LNHDA, CDR2 SQIVND (reference sequence). V was pared by 6 bases and J by 7 bases, with 16 bases between. The CDR3 is 14 residues long. CDR3 in DNA: TGTGCCAGTAGCACCGCCGGACGGGGCCAGCCCCAGCATTTT. Its protein is CASSTAGRGQPQHF.

The sample holds a few counts of this clone. The rearrangement links TRBV5-4 to TRBJ2-7; maybe TRBD1 (6 bases). CDR3 size: 14 residues. V lost 3 bases, J lost 2 bases, and 12 bases lay in between. The germline CDR1 and CDR2 sequences are SGHNT and YYREEE (reference sequence). The CDR3 sequence: CASSSGTSPYEQYF. CDR3 in DNA: TGTGCCAGCAGCTCCGGGACATCCCCCTACGAGCAGTACTTC.

The rearrangement uses TRBV7-9 and TRBJ1-1; TRBD1 might be the D (5 bases). The CDR3 sequence is 13 residues long. Germline loops: CDR1 SEHNR, CDR2 FQNEAQ (reference sequence). V was trimmed by 6 bases and J by 5 bases, leaving 13 bases between them. As DNA, the CDR3 is TGTGCCAGCAGTGAAAGGTGGGGGACTGAAGCTTTCTTT. It specifies CASSERWGTEAFF.

This chain connects TRBV19 to TRBJ2-5; possibly TRBD2 for D (6 bases). The germline V gene encodes CDR1 LNHDA and CDR2 SQIVND (reference sequence). CDR3 length equals 14 residues. V was pared by 5 bases and J by 2 bases, with 12 bases between. The CDR3 spells CASSDGTFQETQYF. The CDR3 coding sequence is TGTGCCAGTAGTGACGGGACTTTTCAAGAGACCCAGTACTTC.

CDR3 loop: CASSQMNTEAFF. The CDR3, as DNA: TGTGCCAGCAGCCAGATGAACACTGAAGCTTTCTTT. This chain joins TRBV14 and TRBJ1-1; D gene unclear. With 3 bases removed from V and 0 bases from J, the gap between germline ends came to 2 bases. CDR3 size: 12 residues. The germline gives CDR1 SGHDN, CDR2 FVKESK.

The chain carries TRBV7-9 and TRBJ1-4; no definite D call. Germline assignment: CDR1 SEHNR and CDR2 FQNEAQ (reference sequence). This CDR3 comprises 14 residues. The V end lost 5 bases, the J end lost 8 bases, and 15 bases lay between the germline ends. DNA for the CDR3: TGTGCCAGCAGCGCCTGGGTAAAAAGGGAAAAACTGTTTTTT. Translation gives CASSAWVKREKLFF.

CDR3 residues: CSVGPQPGTEAFF. CDR3 nucleotide sequence: TGCAGCGTTGGACCCCAGCCGGGCACTGAAGCTTTCTTT. The chain carries TRBV29-1 and TRBJ1-1; D unresolved. Germline V CDR1 and CDR2: SQVTM, ANQGSEA. The V and J ends lost 4 bases and 4 bases respectively, with 13 bases between them. The CDR3 has 13 residues.

J is TRBJ2-7 and V is TRBV5-4, with D maybe TRBD2 (5 bases). The CDR3 is 17 residues long. Germline loops: CDR1 SGHNT, CDR2 YYREEE (reference sequence). The V gene lost 1 base and the J gene lost 2 bases, with 19 bases spanning the gap. CDR3 sequence reads: CASSLSVRAGQPYEQYF. In DNA, the CDR3 is TGTGCCAGCAGCTTGTCGGTGCGGGCAGGTCAACCCTACGAGCAGTACTTC.

The chain has TRBV29-1 and TRBJ2-7; D possibly matches TRBD1 or TRBD2 (5 bases each). The germline V gene encodes CDR1 SQVTM and CDR2 ANQGSEA. The CDR3 extends over 11 amino acids. V gave up 4 bases and J gave up 5 bases, with 9 bases separating them. The CDR3, as DNA: TGCAGCGTTGCCGGGGCCGACGAGCAGTACTTC. This gives the protein CSVAGADEQYF.

The chain recombines TRBV6-6 with TRBJ1-4; 10 bases match TRBD1. V lost 6 bases to trimming and J lost 8 bases; unmatched junction nucleotides: 3. This CDR3 is built from 13 residues. Per the germline V gene, CDR1 is MNHNY and CDR2 is SVGAGI (reference sequence). For the CDR3, the DNA is TGTGCCAGCAGGTGGACAGGGGGAGAAAAACTGTTTTTT. Translating it yields CASRWTGGEKLFF.